This passage covers 25 T cell receptor beta chains from one sample sequenced in a study of PD-L1 blockade in urothelial cancer. Profiling relied on immunoSEQ multiplex PCR, and the TCRdb table lists in-frame clones only, not all of them. The sample has about 130,000 clones, around 86% seen once; the top ten hold 2.4%. Described time point: peripheral blood 6 weeks after treatment start. The source material was PBMCs, sampled around atezolizumab (anti-PD-L1) treatment. The source of these receptors is a man aged 50 or older with urothelial cancer.

This sequence joins TRBV19 and TRBJ1-5; possibly TRBD1 for D (6 bases). The CDR3 extends over 14 amino acids. Germline values: CDR1 LNHDA, CDR2 SQIVND (reference sequence). Trimming left V 5 bases short and J 7 bases short, with 15 bases between. The CDR3 DNA is TGTGCCAGTAGTTATTCGGGGGGCGGACAGCCCCAGCATTTT. It codes for CASSYSGGGQPQHF.

The chain links TRBV9 to TRBJ2-1, with TRBD2 matching over 15 bases. The CDR3 has 20 amino acids. Per the germline V gene, CDR1 is SGDLS and CDR2 is YYNGEE. V was clipped by 0 bases and J by 0 bases; unmatched bases: 7. The CDR3 DNA follows: TGTGCCAGCAGCGTAGCGTCCGGGACTAGCGGGGGGAGCTCCTACAATGAGCAGTTCTTC. This gives the protein CASSVASGTSGGSSYNEQFF.

The V and J genes are TRBV6-1 and TRBJ2-1; 7 bases are shared with TRBD2. In germline, CDR1 is MNHNS, CDR2 SASEGT. The CDR3 sequence is 15 residues long. The V segment lost 6 bases and the J segment 7 bases; nucleotides outside the gene matches: 12. The CDR3 loop reads CASRVGLFDKNEQFF. In DNA form, the CDR3 reads TGTGCCAGCAGGGTGGGACTATTCGACAAGAATGAGCAGTTCTTC.

This chain links TRBV30 with TRBJ1-3, with a possible D match to TRBD1 (5 bases). The CDR3 runs 16 residues. The V and J ends lost 2 bases and 0 bases respectively, with 14 bases between them. Per germline, CDR1 GTSNPN and CDR2 SVGIG (reference sequence). The CDR3 loop is CAWSKPRGFSGNTIYF. The CDR3 DNA is TGTGCCTGGAGTAAACCAAGGGGCTTCTCTGGAAACACCATATATTTT.

The chain carries TRBV12-5 and TRBJ2-5; D is unresolved. The germline V gene has CDR1 LGHNT and CDR2 FRNRAP. The CDR3 is 12 amino acids. Between the trimmed V and J ends, which lost 6 bases and 7 bases, there was a span of 12 bases. CDR3 nucleotide sequence: TGTGCTAGTGGCTCTGAGGTTGGGACCCAGTACTTC. Translation: CASGSEVGTQYF. The full variable domain, in which reference TRBV12-5 and TRBJ2-5 provide the parts outside the CDR3, is DARVTQTPRHKVTEMGQEVTMRCQPILGHNTVFWYRQTMMQGLELLAYFRNRAPLDDSGMPKDRFSAEMPDATLATLKIQPSEPRDSAVYFCASGSEVGTQYFGPGTRLLVL.

The V call is TRBV7-9, the J call TRBJ2-3; D is possibly TRBD1 (6 bases). The CDR3 has 15 residues. With 6 bases removed from V and 0 bases from J, the gap between germline ends came to 13 bases. Germline CDR1 SEHNR, CDR2 FQNEAQ (reference sequence). DNA of the CDR3: TGTGCCAGCAGAAAACAGGGCGGGAGCACAGATACGCAGTATTTT. Amino acids: CASRKQGGSTDTQYF.

This rearrangement joins TRBV27 to TRBJ2-2, with D perhaps matching TRBD2 (6 bases). Trimming removed 1 base from V and 3 bases from J, with 9 bases in between. The CDR3 loop spans 15 amino acids. Germline CDR1 and CDR2: MNHEY and SMNVEV (reference sequence). CDR3 sequence reads: CASSLFREDTGELFF. The CDR3 nucleotides are TGTGCCAGCAGTTTATTCAGGGAGGACACCGGGGAGCTGTTTTTT.

A few counts support this clone. This chain connects TRBV28 to TRBJ1-2, with 8 bases that match TRBD1. CDR1 MDHEN and CDR2 SYDVKM come from the germline V gene. V shed 4 bases, J shed 2 bases, and the junction held 9 bases outside the gene matches. This CDR3 has 16 residues. The CDR3 loop is CASSSPRTGKNYGYTF. Written as DNA, the CDR3 is TGTGCCAGCAGTTCTCCAAGGACAGGGAAAAACTATGGCTACACCTTC.

The chain couples TRBV28 to TRBJ2-3; possible D gene TRBD1, 5 bases. Germline values: CDR1 MDHEN, CDR2 SYDVKM. This CDR3 region has 14 residues. The ends were cut back, 3 bases at V and 4 bases at J, with 11 bases in the middle. CDR3 DNA sequence: TGTGCCAGCAGTTTGTGGCAGGGCTCAGATACGCAGTATTTT. Amino acid sequence: CASSLWQGSDTQYF.

The chain carries TRBV18 and TRBJ2-7, with TRBD1 as a possible D gene (5 bases). The CDR3 is 16 amino acids. The V gene lost 4 bases and the J gene lost 3 bases, with 19 bases spanning the gap. Per germline, CDR1 KGHSH and CDR2 LQKENI. CDR3 coding DNA: TGTGCCAGCTCACAACAGGAAGCCGATCCCGGCTACGAGCAGTACTTC. It is translated as CASSQQEADPGYEQYF.

V gene TRBV5-6 combines with J gene TRBJ2-5, with D maybe TRBD1 (6 bases). The CDR3 runs to 17 residues. Germline assignment: CDR1 SGHDT and CDR2 YYEEEE. Trimming left V 0 bases short and J 1 base short, with 16 bases between. This CDR3 reads CASSLVGGLGAQETQYF. The CDR3 DNA is TGTGCCAGCAGCTTGGTTGGGGGTTTGGGGGCCCAAGAGACCCAGTACTTC.

V usage is TRBV11-1 and J usage is TRBJ1-3; D ambiguous. The length of the CDR3 is 14 residues. The V gene's germline CDR1 is SGHAT and CDR2 FQDESV (reference sequence). The V end lost 4 bases, the J end lost 1 base, and 8 bases lay between the germline ends. CDR3 amino acids: CASSSGISGNTIYF. CDR3 bases: TGTGCCAGCAGCTCGGGGATTTCTGGAAACACCATATATTTT.

J is TRBJ1-1 and V is TRBV6-5; D unclear. The CDR3 runs to 16 residues. Germline V gives CDR1 MNHEY, CDR2 SVGAGI. Trimming removed 2 bases from V and 0 bases from J, with 13 bases in between. In nucleotides, the CDR3 is TGTGCCAGCAGTTACGATACCCTTAGATTGAACACTGAAGCTTTCTTT. Its translation: CASSYDTLRLNTEAFF.

The gene calls are TRBV9 and TRBJ1-1; D perhaps matches TRBD1 (6 bases). Looked up from germline, CDR1 is SGDLS and CDR2 is YYNGEE. The CDR3 extends over 15 amino acids. V dropped 0 bases and J dropped 0 bases, with 9 bases sitting between them. The CDR3 spells CASSVGNRVNTEAFF. As DNA, the CDR3 is TGTGCCAGCAGCGTAGGGAACAGGGTGAACACTGAAGCTTTCTTT. The entire variable domain, with the rest obtained from reference TRBV9 and TRBJ1-1, is as follows: DSGVTQTPKHLITATGQRVTLRCSPRSGDLSVYWYQQSLDQGLQFLIQYYNGEERAKGNILERFSAQQFPDLHSELNLSSLELGDSALYFCASSVGNRVNTEAFFGQGTRLTVV.

This clone was recorded only once. The V gene is TRBV18, the J gene TRBJ2-5, with TRBD2 identical over 7 bases. The CDR3 loop spans 15 amino acids. The V gene's germline CDR1 is KGHSH and CDR2 LQKENI. The junction had 13 bases not matched to a gene; V was cut back by 5 bases and J by 7 bases. CDR3 sequence (DNA): TGTGCCAGCTCATCGGGGACTACCATACCAGGGACCCAGTACTTC. Amino acids: CASSSGTTIPGTQYF.

The V and J genes are TRBV5-6 and TRBJ2-3, with D hard to call. The CDR3 covers 16 residues. The V and J ends lost 1 base and 1 base respectively, with 13 bases between them. The V gene's germline CDR1 is SGHDT and CDR2 YYEEEE. This chain's CDR3 is CASSLLGASRTDTQYF. CDR3 nucleotides: TGTGCCAGCAGCTTGTTGGGCGCCTCCCGCACAGATACGCAGTATTTT.

The rearrangement uses TRBV5-1 and TRBJ2-2; tentatively, D is TRBD2 (6 bases). V was trimmed by 0 bases and J by 3 bases, leaving 9 bases between them. Germline V gives CDR1 SGHRS, CDR2 YFSETQ. CDR3 length equals 15 residues. The CDR3: CASSLAGADTGELFF. The CDR3, as DNA: TGCGCCAGCAGCTTGGCGGGAGCAGACACCGGGGAGCTGTTTTTT.

This chain links TRBV11-2 with TRBJ2-3; unclear D gene. The CDR3 runs 12 residues. In germline, CDR1 is SGHAT, CDR2 FQNNGV. Trimming left V 5 bases short and J 6 bases short, with 9 bases between. CDR3 DNA: TGTGCCAGCAGCAAGAGACTGGATACGCAGTATTTT. Translated: CASSKRLDTQYF.

The chain couples TRBV27 to TRBJ2-7; a possible D gene is TRBD2 (5 bases). V lost 3 bases and J 7 bases, leaving 13 bases between the germline ends. The CDR3 has 13 residues. The germline V gene encodes CDR1 MNHEY and CDR2 SMNVEV (reference sequence). CDR3 residues: CASSFRTTGEQYF. CDR3 nucleotide sequence: TGTGCCAGCAGTTTTAGGACCACGGGGGAGCAGTACTTC.

This clone has more than one count but fewer than ten. The rearrangement joins TRBV5-4 to TRBJ2-1; the match to TRBD2 covers 10 bases. The CDR3 runs to 15 residues. V lost 4 bases, J lost 7 bases, and 8 bases stayed unmatched. Germline loops: CDR1 SGHNT, CDR2 YYREEE (reference sequence). CDR3 amino acids: CASSLSGRARNEQFF. CDR3 sequence (DNA): TGTGCCAGCAGCCTAAGCGGGAGGGCCAGGAATGAGCAGTTCTTC.

The chain couples TRBV18 to TRBJ2-1, with 10 bases that match TRBD2. Germline V gives CDR1 KGHSH, CDR2 LQKENI. V was pared by 2 bases and J by 8 bases, with 6 bases of the junction left unmatched. This CDR3 spans 15 amino acids. DNA of the CDR3: TGTGCCAGCTCACCAACTAGCGGGATTGACGATGAGCAGTTCTTC. Protein sequence: CASSPTSGIDDEQFF.

V usage is TRBV10-3 and J usage is TRBJ1-5, with D tentatively TRBD1 (5 bases). Trimming pared 8 bases from V and 3 bases from J, leaving 11 bases between. The CDR3 totals 13 residues. Germline V gene data show CDR1 as ENHRY and CDR2 as SYGVKD. The CDR3, as DNA: TGTGCCATCCGAGACAGAGCCAATCAGCCCCAGCATTTT. Its protein is CAIRDRANQPQHF.

The chain carries TRBV28 and TRBJ1-5, with D unclear. Trimming cost V 7 bases and J 0 bases, with 4 bases left between them. CDR3 size: 12 residues. Germline-derived CDR1 and CDR2 are MDHEN and SYDVKM. The CDR3 protein is CASKYSNQPQHF. The CDR3 region has the DNA TGTGCCAGCAAATATAGCAATCAGCCCCAGCATTTT.

This clone has only a few counts. The chain employs TRBV9 and TRBJ1-2; 9 nucleotides match TRBD1. With 4 bases clipped from V and 4 bases from J, the junction kept 5 bases outside the gene matches. CDR1 is SGDLS, CDR2 YYNGEE, per germline. CDR3 size: 14 residues. CDR3 protein: CASSTTGGGYGYTF. The DNA for the CDR3 is TGTGCCAGCAGCACAACAGGGGGCGGCTATGGCTACACCTTC.

This sequence joins TRBV30 and TRBJ2-1; 9 nucleotides align to TRBD2. The CDR3 has 16 residues. The junction had 5 bases not matched to a gene; V was cut back by 2 bases and J by 0 bases. Germline V gene data show CDR1 as GTSNPN and CDR2 as SVGIG (reference sequence). As DNA, the CDR3 is TGTGCCTGGAGTCCCCTAGCGGGGCGCTCCTACAATGAGCAGTTCTTC. This codes for CAWSPLAGRSYNEQFF.